This passage covers 9 T cell receptor beta chains from one sample sequenced in a study of OX40 agonist ivuxolimab in advanced cancers. The protocol was immunoSEQ multiplex PCR, while the TCRdb copy is restricted to in-frame clones and leaves out a portion. The repertoire holds about 56,000 clones, with about 93% as singletons. The source material was CD4+ or CD8+ T cells sorted from blood, sampled in a trial of the OX40 agonist ivuxolimab. These receptors all stem from an adult with an advanced solid tumor such as melanoma, head and neck, liver or kidney cancer.

The genes are TRBV30 and TRBJ2-3, with TRBD1 matching 11 bases. Germline V gene sequence: CDR1 GTSNPN, CDR2 SVGIG (reference sequence). The CDR3 sequence is 15 residues long. J was trimmed by 1 base and V by 3 bases; bases with no gene match: 3. CDR3 sequence (DNA): TGTGCCTGGAGCGCGGGACAGGGGGGCACAGATACGCAGTATTTT. It yields the protein CAWSAGQGGTDTQYF.

Written as DNA, the CDR3 is TGTGCCAGCAGCCACCCCCTGGGGCGGGAGTGGGATACGCAGTATTTT. Protein product: CASSHPLGREWDTQYF. This chain joins TRBV5-6 and TRBJ2-3; 7 positions match TRBD2. Germline V lookup: CDR1 SGHDT, CDR2 YYEEEE. This CDR3 is built from 16 residues. J was trimmed by 6 bases and V by 4 bases; bases with no gene match: 14.

The count of this clone is one. The chain is built from TRBV2 and TRBJ2-5; weak D call: TRBD2 (7 bases). CDR1 SNHLY and CDR2 FYNNEI come from the germline V gene. V lost 6 bases and J 4 bases, leaving 12 bases between the germline ends. This CDR3 contains 13 residues. In DNA form, the CDR3 reads TGTGCCAGCAGCCCCGCGGGGGCAGAGACCCAGTACTTC. It encodes CASSPAGAETQYF.

The genes are TRBV10-3 and TRBJ2-7; 9 nucleotides line up with TRBD1. CDR3 length: 13 residues. Germline V gene data show CDR1 as ENHRY and CDR2 as SYGVKD. V lost 5 bases to trimming and J lost 4 bases; unmatched junction nucleotides: 3. Written as DNA, the CDR3 is TGTGCCATCAGTCCGGGACAGGGTTACGAGCAGTACTTC. It specifies CAISPGQGYEQYF.

V is TRBV5-4 and J is TRBJ2-1, with a tentative D call TRBD2 (6 bases). The CDR3 contains 13 residues. V was shortened by 4 bases and J by 5 bases, with 10 bases between the two germline ends. Germline V gene data show CDR1 as SGHNT and CDR2 as YYREEE (reference sequence). CDR3 residues: CASSPGGNNEQFF. As DNA, the CDR3 is TGTGCCAGCAGCCCCGGGGGTAACAATGAGCAGTTCTTC. Full variable domain (remainder filled in from reference TRBV5-4 and TRBJ2-1): ETGVTQSPTHLIKTRGQQVTLRCSSQSGHNTVSWYQQALGQGPQFIFQYYREEENGRGNFPPRFSGLQFPNYSSELNVNALELDDSALYLCASSPGGNNEQFFGPGTRLTVL.

The V call is TRBV27, the J call TRBJ2-7; D not certain. This CDR3 has 13 residues. Per the germline V gene, CDR1 is MNHEY and CDR2 is SMNVEV (reference sequence). Trimming stripped 4 bases from V and 3 bases from J, with 10 bases between. In nucleotides, the CDR3 is TGTGCCAGCAGTTCAGGACCAGACTACGAGCAGTACTTC. It yields the protein CASSSGPDYEQYF.

This clone was recorded a few times. J is TRBJ2-1 and V is TRBV6-1, with D perhaps TRBD2 (6 bases). The CDR3 totals 15 residues. Per germline, CDR1 MNHNS and CDR2 SASEGT. Trimming removed 1 base at V and 9 bases at J, with 16 bases between. CDR3 in DNA: TGTGCCAGCAGTGAAGAAGCCGGAGGGCCGGGTGAGCAGTTCTTC. This gives the protein CASSEEAGGPGEQFF.

The rearrangement links TRBV25-1 to TRBJ2-1, with D possibly matching TRBD2 (6 bases). The CDR3 extends over 14 amino acids. Germline CDR1 and CDR2: MGHDK and SYGVNS. V was cut by 0 bases and J by 5 bases, with 8 bases left in between. CDR3 DNA sequence: TGTGCCAGCAGTGAATATGGACTAAACAATGAGCAGTTCTTC. Translating it yields CASSEYGLNNEQFF.

This chain links TRBV5-1 with TRBJ2-5, with 10 bases identical to TRBD2. This CDR3 is built from 18 residues. The V gene end was trimmed by 1 base and the J gene end by 0 bases; junction bases not matched to a gene: 9. Germline lookup yields CDR1 SGHRS and CDR2 YFSETQ. CDR3 sequence: CASSLPSLAGEYQETQYF. CDR3 DNA: TGCGCCAGCAGCTTGCCCTCTCTAGCGGGAGAGTACCAAGAGACCCAGTACTTC.